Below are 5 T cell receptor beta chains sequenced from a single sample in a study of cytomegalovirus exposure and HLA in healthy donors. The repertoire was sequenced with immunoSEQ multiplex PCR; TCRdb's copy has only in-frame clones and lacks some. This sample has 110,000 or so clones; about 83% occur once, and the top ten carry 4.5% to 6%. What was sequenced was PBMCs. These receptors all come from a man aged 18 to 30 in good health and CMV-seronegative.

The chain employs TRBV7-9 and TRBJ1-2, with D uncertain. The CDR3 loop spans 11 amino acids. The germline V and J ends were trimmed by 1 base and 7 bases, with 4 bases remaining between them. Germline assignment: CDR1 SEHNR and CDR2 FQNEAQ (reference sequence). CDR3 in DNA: TGTGCCAGCAGCTTAGGGCCTGGCTACACCTTC. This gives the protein CASSLGPGYTF. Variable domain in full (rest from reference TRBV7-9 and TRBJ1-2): DTGVSQNPRHKITKRGQNVTFRCDPISEHNRLYWYRQTLGQGPEFLTYFQNEAQLEKSRLLSDRFSAERPKGSFSTLEIQRTEQGDSAMYLCASSLGPGYTFGSGTRLTVV.

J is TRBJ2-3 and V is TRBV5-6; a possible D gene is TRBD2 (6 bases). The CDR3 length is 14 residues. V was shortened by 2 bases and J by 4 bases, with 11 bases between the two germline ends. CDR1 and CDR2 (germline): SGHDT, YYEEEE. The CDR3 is CASSFSGTADTQYF. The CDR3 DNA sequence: TGTGCCAGCAGCTTTTCAGGGACTGCAGATACGCAGTATTTT.

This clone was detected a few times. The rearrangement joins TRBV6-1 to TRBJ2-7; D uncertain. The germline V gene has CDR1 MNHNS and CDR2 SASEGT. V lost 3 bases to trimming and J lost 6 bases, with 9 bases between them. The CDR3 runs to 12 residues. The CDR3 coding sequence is TGTGCCAGCAGTGAGGCCCTCTCCGAGCAGTACTTC. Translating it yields CASSEALSEQYF.

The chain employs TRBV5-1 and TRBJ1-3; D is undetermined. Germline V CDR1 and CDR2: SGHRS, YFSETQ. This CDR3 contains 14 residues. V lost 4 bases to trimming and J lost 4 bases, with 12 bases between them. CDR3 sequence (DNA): TGCGCCAGCAGCGCGGGTATCCTAGGAAACACCATATATTTT. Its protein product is CASSAGILGNTIYF.

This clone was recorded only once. CDR3 bases: TGTGCCAGCAGCTTAAAGGTAGCCGGTGAGCAGTACTTC. It translates to CASSLKVAGEQYF. The chain joins TRBV5-4 to TRBJ2-7; D remains ambiguous. Germline V lookup: CDR1 SGHNT, CDR2 YYREEE (reference sequence). The CDR3 sequence is 13 residues long. The V end lost 2 bases, the J end lost 7 bases, and 13 bases lay between the germline ends.